This TCR beta chain is from a study of shared clonotypes between healthy human individuals. Study in general: Each donor's CD4 naive and CD4 memory cells filled three plates apiece, CD8 naive two, and CD8 memory one.

J lost 4 bases, V lost 3 bases, and 3 bases had no gene match. Germline assignment: CDR1 MGHDK and CDR2 SYGVNS. The CDR3 sequence is 14 residues long. Genomic DNA of every subset was divided equally among multiple immunoSEQ plates. Method: immunoSEQ multiplex PCR; TCRdb's copy keeps in-frame clones and lacks some. The data show about 380,000 clones, around 96% seen once. Caucasian adults living in Nashville, Tennessee, provided all samples. The gene calls are TRBV25-1 and TRBJ1-2; 9 nucleotides line up with TRBD1. Sequencing was done on a sample of memory CD8+ T cells sorted from blood. Regarding subset: CD45RO+ cells pooled with CCR7-negative TemRA cells. The source is a man aged 25-40 years in good health. CDR3 loop: CASSDLQGAYGYTF. Here the CDR3 DNA reads TGTGCCAGCAGTGACCTACAGGGGGCCTATGGCTACACCTTC.